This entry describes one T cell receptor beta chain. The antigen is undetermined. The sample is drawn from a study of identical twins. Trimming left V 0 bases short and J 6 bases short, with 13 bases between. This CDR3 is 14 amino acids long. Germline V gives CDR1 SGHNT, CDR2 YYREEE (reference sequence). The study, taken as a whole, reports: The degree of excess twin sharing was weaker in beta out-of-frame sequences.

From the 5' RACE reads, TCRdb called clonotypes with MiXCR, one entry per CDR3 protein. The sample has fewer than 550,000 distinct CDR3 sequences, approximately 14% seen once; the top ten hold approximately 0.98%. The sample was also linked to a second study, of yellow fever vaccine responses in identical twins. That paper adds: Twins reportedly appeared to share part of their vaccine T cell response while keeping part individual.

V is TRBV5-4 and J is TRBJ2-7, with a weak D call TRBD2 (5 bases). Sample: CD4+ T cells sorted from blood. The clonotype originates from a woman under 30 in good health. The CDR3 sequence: CASSLEGSVGEQYF. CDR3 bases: TGTGCCAGCAGCTTGGAAGGGAGCGTGGGCGAGCAGTACTTC.